This T cell receptor beta chain came from a study of PD-L1 blockade in urothelial cancer. Study in general: Analyses were performed on blood at 3 weeks after treatment start (the second dose) and at 6 weeks. The median number of T cells present in blood samples was around 150,000.

The sample's time point: peripheral blood 6 weeks after treatment start. Every patient provided from 1 to 8 samples, collected pretreatment and on-treatment. The table came from immunoSEQ multiplex PCR; TCRdb's copy has only in-frame clones and leaves some out. The sample lists about 50,000 clones, around 82% occurring once. Trimming took off 4 bases at V and 1 base at J, with 9 bases between the two ends. The CDR3 is 14 amino acids. CDR1 is SGHTA and CDR2 is FQGTGA in the germline V gene. This TCR derives from a man aged 50 or older with urothelial cancer. The source was PBMCs, collected around atezolizumab (anti-PD-L1) treatment. The chain joins TRBV7-3 to TRBJ2-3, with D maybe TRBD2 (7 bases). The CDR3 sequence is CASSSGGRTDTQYF. CDR3 coding DNA: TGTGCCAGCAGCTCCGGGGGGCGCACAGATACGCAGTATTTT.